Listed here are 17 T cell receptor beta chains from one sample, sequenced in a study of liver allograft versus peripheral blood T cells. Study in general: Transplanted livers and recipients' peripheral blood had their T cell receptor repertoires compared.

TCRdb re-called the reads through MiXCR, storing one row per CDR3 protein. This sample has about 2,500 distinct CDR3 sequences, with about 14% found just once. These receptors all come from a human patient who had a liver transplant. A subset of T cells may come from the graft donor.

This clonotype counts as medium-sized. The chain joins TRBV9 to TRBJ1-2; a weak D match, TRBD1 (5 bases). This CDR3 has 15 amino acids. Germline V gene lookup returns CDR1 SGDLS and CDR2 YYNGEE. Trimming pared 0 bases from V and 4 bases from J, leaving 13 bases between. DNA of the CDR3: TGTGCCAGCAGCGTAGATGGTCAGGGTAGCTATGGCTACACCTTC. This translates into CASSVDGQGSYGYTF.

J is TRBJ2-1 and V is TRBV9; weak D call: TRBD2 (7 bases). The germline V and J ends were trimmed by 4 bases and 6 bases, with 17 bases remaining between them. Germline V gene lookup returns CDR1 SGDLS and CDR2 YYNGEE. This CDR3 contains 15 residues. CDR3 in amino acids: CASSRRGAVANEQFF. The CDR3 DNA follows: TGTGCCAGCAGCCGACGGGGGGCTGTGGCCAATGAGCAGTTCTTC.

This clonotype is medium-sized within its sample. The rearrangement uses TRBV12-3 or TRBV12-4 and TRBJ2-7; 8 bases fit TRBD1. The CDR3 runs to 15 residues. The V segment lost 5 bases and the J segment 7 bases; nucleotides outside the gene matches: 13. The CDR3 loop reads CASSPLGTGFGEQYF. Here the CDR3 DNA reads TGTGCCAGCAGTCCCCTTGGGACAGGTTTTGGTGAGCAGTACTTC.

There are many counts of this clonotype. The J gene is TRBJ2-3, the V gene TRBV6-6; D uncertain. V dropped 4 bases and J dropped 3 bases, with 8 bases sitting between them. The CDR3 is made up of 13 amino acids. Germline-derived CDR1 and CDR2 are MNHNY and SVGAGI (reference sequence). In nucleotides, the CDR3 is TGTGCCAGCAGTTCCCTCGGGACAGATACGCAGTATTTT. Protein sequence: CASSSLGTDTQYF.

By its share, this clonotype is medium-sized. CDR3 DNA: TGTGCCAGCAGTTCCCGGGGATCTTCGGGGACTGAAGCTTTCTTT. This encodes CASSSRGSSGTEAFF. The chain uses TRBV6-5 and TRBJ1-1; D unresolved. The germline V gene encodes CDR1 MNHEY and CDR2 SVGAGI. This CDR3 spans 15 amino acids. Trimming cost V 4 bases and J 5 bases, with 17 bases left between them.

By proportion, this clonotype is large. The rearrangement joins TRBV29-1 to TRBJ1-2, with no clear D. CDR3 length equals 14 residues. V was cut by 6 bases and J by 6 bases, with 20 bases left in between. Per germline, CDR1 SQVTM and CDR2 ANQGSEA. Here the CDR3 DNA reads TGCAGCGTAAAAGAGGGCCTCAGGAAGGATGGCTACACCTTC. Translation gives CSVKEGLRKDGYTF.

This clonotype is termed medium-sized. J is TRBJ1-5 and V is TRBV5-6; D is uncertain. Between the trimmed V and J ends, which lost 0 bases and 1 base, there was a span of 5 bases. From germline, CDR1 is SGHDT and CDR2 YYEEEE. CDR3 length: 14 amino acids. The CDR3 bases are TGTGCCAGCAGCTTGGTAGGGAGCAATCAGCCCCAGCATTTT. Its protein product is CASSLVGSNQPQHF.

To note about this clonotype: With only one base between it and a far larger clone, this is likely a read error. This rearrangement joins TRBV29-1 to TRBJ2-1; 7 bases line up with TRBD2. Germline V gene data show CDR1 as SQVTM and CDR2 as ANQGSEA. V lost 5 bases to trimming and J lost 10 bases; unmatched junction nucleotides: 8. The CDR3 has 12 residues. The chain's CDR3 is CSVREGAYEQFF. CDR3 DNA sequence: TGCAGCGTTAGGGAGGGAGCCTACGAGCAGTTCTTC.

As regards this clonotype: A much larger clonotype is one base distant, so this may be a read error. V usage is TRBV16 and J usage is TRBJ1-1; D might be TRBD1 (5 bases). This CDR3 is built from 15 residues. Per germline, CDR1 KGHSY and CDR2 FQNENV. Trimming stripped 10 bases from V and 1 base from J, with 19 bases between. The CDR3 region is CANRQRGTENTEAFF. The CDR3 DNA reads TGTGCCAACAGACAGAGAGGGACTGAGAACACTGAAGCTTTCTTT.

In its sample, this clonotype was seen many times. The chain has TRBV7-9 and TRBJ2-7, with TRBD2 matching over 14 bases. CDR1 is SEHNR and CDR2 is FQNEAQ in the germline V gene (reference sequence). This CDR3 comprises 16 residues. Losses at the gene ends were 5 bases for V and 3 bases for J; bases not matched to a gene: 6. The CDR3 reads CASSVTSGRAVYEQYF. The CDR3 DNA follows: TGTGCCAGCAGCGTGACTAGCGGGAGGGCTGTCTACGAGCAGTACTTC.

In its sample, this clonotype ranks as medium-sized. CDR3 residues: CASSFGSYNEKLFF. For the CDR3, the DNA is TGTGCCAGCAGCTTCGGCAGCTATAATGAAAAACTGTTTTTT. The chain couples TRBV5-6 to TRBJ1-4; D ambiguous. The germline V gene has CDR1 SGHDT and CDR2 YYEEEE. The CDR3 totals 14 residues. The V end was cut by 2 bases, the J end by 4 bases, with 9 bases between.

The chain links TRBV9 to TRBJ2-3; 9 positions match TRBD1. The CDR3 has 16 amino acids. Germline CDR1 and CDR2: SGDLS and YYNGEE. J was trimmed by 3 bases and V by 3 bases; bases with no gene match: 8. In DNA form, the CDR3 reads TGTGCCAGCAGCGGGGGTGAGACAGGGGGGACAGATACGCAGTATTTT. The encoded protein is CASSGGETGGTDTQYF.

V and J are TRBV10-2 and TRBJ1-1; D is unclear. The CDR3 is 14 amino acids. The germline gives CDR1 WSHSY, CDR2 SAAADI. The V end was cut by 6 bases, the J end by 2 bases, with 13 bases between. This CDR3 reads CASRGGRGNTEAFF. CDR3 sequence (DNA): TGCGCCAGCAGGGGAGGGCGAGGTAACACTGAAGCTTTCTTT.

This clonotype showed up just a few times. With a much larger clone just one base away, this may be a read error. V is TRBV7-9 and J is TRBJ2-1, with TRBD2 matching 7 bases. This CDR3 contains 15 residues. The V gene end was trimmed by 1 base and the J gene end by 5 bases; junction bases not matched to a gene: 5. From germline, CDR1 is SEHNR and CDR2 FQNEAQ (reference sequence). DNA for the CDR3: TGTGCCAGCAGCTTAGGCTCTGCGGGGGACAATGAGCAGTTCTTC. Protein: CASSLGSAGDNEQFF.

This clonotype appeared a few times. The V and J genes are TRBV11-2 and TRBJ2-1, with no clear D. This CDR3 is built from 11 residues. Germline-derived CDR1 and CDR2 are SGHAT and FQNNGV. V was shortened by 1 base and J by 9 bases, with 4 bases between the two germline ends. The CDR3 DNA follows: TGTGCCAGCAGCTTAGGGCGTGAGCAGTTCTTC. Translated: CASSLGREQFF.

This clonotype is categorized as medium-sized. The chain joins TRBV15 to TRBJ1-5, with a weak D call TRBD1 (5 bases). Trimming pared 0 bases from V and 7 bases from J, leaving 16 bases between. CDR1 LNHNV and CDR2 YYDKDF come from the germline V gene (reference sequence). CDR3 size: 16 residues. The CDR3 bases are TGTGCCACCAGCAGAGATTGGGGGGAAGGGTTGCAGCCCCAGCATTTT. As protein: CATSRDWGEGLQPQHF.

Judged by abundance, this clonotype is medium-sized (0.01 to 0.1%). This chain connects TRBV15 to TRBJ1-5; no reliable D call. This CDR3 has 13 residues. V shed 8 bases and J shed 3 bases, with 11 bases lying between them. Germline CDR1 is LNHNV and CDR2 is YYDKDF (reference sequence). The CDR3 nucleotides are TGTGCCACCTCCTGGGAGGTCAATCAGCCCCAGCATTTT. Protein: CATSWEVNQPQHF.